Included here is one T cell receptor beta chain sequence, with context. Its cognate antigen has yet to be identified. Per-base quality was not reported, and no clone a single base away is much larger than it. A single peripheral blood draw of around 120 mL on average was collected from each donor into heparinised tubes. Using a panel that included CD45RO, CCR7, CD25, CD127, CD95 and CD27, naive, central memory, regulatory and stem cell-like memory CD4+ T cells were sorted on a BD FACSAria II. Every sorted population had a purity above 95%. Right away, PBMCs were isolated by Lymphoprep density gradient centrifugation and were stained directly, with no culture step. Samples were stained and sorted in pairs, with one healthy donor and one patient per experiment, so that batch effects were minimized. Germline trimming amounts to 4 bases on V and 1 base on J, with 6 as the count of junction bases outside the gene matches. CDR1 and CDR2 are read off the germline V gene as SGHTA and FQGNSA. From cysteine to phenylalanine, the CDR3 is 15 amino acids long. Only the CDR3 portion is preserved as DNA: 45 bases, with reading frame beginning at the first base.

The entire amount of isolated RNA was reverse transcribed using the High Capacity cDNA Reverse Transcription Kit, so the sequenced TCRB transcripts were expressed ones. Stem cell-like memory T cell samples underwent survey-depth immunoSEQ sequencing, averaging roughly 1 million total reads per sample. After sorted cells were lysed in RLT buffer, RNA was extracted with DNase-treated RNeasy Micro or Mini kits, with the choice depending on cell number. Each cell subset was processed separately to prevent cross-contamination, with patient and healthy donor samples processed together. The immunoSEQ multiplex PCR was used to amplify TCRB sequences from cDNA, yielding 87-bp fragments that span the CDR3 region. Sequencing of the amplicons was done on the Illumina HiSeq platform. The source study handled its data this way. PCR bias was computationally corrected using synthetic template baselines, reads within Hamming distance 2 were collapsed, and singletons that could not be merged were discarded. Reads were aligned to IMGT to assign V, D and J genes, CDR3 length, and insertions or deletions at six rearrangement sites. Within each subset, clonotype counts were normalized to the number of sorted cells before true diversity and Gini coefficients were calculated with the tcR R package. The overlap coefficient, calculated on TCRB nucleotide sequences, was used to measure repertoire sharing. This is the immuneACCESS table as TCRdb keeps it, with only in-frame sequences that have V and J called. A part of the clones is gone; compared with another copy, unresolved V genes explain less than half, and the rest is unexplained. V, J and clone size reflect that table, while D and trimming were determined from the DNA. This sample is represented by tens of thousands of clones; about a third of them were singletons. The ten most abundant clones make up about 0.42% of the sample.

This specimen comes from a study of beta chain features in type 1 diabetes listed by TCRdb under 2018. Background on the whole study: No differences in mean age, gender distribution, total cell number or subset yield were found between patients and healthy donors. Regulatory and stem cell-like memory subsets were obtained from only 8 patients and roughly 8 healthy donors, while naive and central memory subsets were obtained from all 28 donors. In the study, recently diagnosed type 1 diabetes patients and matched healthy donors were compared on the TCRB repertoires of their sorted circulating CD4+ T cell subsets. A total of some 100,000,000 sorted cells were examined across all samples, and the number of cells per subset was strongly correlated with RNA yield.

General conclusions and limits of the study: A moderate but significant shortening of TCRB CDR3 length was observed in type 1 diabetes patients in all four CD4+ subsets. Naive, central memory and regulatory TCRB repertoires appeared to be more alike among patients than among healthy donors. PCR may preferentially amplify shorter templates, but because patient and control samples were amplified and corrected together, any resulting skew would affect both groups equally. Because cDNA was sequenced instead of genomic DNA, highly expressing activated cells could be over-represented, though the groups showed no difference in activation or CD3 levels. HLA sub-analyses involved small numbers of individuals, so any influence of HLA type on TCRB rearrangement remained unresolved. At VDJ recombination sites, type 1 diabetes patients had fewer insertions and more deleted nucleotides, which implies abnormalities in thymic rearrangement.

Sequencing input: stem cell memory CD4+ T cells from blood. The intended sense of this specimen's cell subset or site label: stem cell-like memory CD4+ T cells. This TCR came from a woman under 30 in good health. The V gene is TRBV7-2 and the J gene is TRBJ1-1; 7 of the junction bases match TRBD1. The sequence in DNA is TGTGCCAGCAGCTACTGGACAGGAAGGAACACTGAAGCTTTCTTT. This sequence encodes CASSYWTGRNTEAFF.